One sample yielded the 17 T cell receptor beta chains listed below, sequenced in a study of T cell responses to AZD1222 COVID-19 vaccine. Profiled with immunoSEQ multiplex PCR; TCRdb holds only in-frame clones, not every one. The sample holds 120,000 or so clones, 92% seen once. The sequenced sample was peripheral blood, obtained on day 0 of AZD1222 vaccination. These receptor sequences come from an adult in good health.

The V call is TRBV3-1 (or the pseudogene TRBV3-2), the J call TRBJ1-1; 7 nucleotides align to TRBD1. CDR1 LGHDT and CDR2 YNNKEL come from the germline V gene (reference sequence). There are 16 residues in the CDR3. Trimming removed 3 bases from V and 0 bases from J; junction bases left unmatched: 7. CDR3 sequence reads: CASSQDPGQLNTEAFF. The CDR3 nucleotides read TGTGCCAGCAGCCAGGATCCGGGACAGCTGAACACTGAAGCTTTCTTT.

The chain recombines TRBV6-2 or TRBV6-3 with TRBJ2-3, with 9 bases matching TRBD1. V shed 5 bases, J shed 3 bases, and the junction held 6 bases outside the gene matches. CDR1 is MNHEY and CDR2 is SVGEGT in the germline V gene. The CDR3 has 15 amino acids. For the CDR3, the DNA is TGTGCCAGCAGTCAGGACAGGGGTATTACAGATACGCAGTATTTT. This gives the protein CASSQDRGITDTQYF.

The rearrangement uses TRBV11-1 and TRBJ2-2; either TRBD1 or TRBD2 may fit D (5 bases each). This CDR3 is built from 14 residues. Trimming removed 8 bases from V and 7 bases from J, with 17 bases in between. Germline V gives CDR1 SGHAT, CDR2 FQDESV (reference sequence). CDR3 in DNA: TGTGCCAGCTCTCGGGACCGGACTTACGGGGAGCTGTTTTTT. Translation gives CASSRDRTYGELFF.

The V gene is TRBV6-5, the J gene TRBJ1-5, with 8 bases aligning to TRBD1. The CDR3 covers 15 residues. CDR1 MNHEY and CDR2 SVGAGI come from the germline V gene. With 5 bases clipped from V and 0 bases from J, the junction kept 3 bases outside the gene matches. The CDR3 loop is CASSRTGPSNQPQHF. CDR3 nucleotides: TGTGCCAGCAGTCGGACAGGGCCTAGCAATCAGCCCCAGCATTTT.

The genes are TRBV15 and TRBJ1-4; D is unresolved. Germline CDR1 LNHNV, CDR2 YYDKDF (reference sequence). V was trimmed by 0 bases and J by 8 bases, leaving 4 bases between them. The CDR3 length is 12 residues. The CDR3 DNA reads TGTGCCACCAGCAGAGATGGCGAAAAACTGTTTTTT. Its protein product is CATSRDGEKLFF. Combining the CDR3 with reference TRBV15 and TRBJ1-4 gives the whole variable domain DAMVIQNPRYQVTQFGKPVTLSCSQTLNHNVMYWYQQKSSQAPKLLFHYYDKDFNNEADTPDNFQSRRPNTSFCFLDIRSPGLGDTAMYLCATSRDGEKLFFGSGTQLSVL.

CDR3 DNA: TGTGCCACCAATGACCAGCCCTCCTACGAGCAGTACGTC. Its protein is CATNDQPSYEQYV. The chain joins TRBV24-1 to TRBJ2-7; D is undetermined. This CDR3 is 13 amino acids long. CDR1 KGHDR and CDR2 SFDVKD come from the germline V gene. V dropped 8 bases and J dropped 0 bases, with 10 bases sitting between them.

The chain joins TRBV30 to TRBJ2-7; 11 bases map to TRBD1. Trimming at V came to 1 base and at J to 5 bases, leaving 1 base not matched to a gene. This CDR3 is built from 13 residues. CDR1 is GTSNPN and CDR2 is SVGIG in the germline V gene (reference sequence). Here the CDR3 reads CAWSGTGGNEQYF. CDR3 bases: TGTGCCTGGAGTGGGACAGGGGGCAACGAGCAGTACTTC.

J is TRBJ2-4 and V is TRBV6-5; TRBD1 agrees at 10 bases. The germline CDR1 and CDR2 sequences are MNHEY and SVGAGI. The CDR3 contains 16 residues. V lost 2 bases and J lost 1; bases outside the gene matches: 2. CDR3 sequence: CASSYAGQGAKNIQYF. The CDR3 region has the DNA TGTGCCAGCAGTTACGCGGGACAGGGGGCCAAAAACATTCAGTACTTC.

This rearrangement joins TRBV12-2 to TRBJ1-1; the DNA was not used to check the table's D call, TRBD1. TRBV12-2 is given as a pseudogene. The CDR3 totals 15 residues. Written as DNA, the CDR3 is TGTGCAAGTCGCTTCCTGGACAGCACGAACACTGAAGCTTTCTTT. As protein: CASRFLDSTNTEAFF.

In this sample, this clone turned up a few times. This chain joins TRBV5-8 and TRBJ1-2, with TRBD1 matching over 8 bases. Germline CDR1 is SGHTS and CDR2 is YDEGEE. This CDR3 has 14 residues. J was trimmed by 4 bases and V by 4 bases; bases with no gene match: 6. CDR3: CASSRGQESYGYTF. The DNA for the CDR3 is TGTGCCAGCAGCCGGGGACAGGAATCCTATGGCTACACCTTC.

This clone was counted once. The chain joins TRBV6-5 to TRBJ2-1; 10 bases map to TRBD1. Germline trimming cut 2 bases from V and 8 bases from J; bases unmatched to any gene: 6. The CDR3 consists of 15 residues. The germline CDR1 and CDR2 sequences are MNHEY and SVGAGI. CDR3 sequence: CASSYSGQGGDEQFF. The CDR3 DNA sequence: TGTGCCAGCAGTTACAGCGGACAGGGGGGTGATGAGCAGTTCTTC.

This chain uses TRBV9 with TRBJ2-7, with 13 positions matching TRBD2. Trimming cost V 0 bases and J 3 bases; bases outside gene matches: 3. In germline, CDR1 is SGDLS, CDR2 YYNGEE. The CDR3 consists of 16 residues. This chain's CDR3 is CASSVGGTSGDYEQYF. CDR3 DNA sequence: TGTGCCAGCAGCGTAGGAGGGACTAGCGGGGACTACGAGCAGTACTTC. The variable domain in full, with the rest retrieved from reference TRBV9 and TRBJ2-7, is DSGVTQTPKHLITATGQRVTLRCSPRSGDLSVYWYQQSLDQGLQFLIQYYNGEERAKGNILERFSAQQFPDLHSELNLSSLELGDSALYFCASSVGGTSGDYEQYFGPGTRLTVT.

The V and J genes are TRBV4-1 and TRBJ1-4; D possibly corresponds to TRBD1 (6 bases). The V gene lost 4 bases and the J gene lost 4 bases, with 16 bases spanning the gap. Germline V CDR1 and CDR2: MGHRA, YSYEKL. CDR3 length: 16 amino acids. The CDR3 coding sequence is TGCGCCAGCAGCCTTACCCCGGGGGGCAGTAATGAAAAACTGTTTTTT. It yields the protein CASSLTPGGSNEKLFF.

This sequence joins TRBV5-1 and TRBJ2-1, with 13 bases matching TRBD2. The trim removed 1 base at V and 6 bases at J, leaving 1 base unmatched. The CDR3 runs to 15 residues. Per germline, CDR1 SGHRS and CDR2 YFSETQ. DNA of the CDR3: TGCGCCAGCAGCTTGACTAGCGGGGGGGGCAATGAGCAGTTCTTC. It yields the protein CASSLTSGGGNEQFF.

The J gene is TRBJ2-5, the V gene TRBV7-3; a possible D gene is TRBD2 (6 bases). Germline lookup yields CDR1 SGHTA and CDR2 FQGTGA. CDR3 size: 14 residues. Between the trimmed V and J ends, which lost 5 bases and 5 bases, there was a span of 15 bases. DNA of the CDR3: TGTGCCAGCAGCCACGGGGGAGTCGGGGAGACCCAGTACTTC. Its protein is CASSHGGVGETQYF.

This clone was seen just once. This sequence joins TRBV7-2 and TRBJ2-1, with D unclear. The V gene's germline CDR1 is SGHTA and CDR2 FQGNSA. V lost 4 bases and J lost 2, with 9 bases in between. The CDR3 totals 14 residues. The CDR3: CASSSPDPYNEQFF. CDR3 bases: TGTGCCAGCAGCTCCCCCGACCCCTACAATGAGCAGTTCTTC.

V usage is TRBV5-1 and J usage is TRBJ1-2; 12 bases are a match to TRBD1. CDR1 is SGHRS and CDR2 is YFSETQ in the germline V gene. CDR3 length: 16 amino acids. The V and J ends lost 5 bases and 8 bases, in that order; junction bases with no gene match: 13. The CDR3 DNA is TGCGCCAGCAGATCCGGGACAGGGGGCCAAGTGGGCGGCTACACCTTC. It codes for CASRSGTGGQVGGYTF.